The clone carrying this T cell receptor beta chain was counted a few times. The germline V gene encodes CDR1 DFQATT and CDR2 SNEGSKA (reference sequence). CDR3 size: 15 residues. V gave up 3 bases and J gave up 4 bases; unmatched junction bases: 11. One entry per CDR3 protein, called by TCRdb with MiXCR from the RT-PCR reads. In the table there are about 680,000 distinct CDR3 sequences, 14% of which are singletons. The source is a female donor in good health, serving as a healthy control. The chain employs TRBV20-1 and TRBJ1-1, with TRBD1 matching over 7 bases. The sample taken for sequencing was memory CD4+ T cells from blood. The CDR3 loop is CSAREPGQSRTEAFF. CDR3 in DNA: TGCAGTGCTAGGGAACCGGGACAGTCGCGCACTGAAGCTTTCTTT.